This TCR beta chain was sequenced during a study of blood T cell repertoires in COVID-19. Turning to the study itself: COVID-19 samples from acute and convalescent phases originated in the United States, Italy and Spain. T cells, B-cell-depleted T cells, or PBMCs supplied cDNA or gDNA.

Authors' analysis steps: Using reference gene primer amplification, nucleated cell counts were estimated. Produced via immunoSEQ multiplex PCR; TCRdb's table is partial and in-frame only. From that table come the V and J calls and clone size; the DNA was used to work out D and trimming. The data hold about 22,000 clones, with roughly four fifths observed a single time. This CDR3 region has 15 residues. The V end was cut by 0 bases, the J end by 6 bases, with 13 bases between. The germline CDR1 and CDR2 sequences are SGHDT and YYEEEE. The sequenced material came from peripheral blood. The receptor's source is a man between 65 and 85 years old with acute or convalescent COVID-19. The chain employs TRBV5-6 and TRBJ2-1; D ambiguous. The CDR3 is CASSLGSGHLNEQFF. The DNA for the CDR3 is TGTGCCAGCAGCTTGGGGTCAGGTCACCTCAATGAGCAGTTCTTC.